These T cell receptor beta chains were read from a single sample in a study of cytomegalovirus exposure and HLA in healthy donors. The protocol was immunoSEQ multiplex PCR, while the TCRdb copy is restricted to in-frame clones and leaves out a portion. The repertoire includes roughly 200,000 clones, about 81% of them detected once, and 1% to 1.5% sits in the top ten. Sequencing used PBMCs. These receptors were obtained from a young woman in good health and CMV-seronegative. The CDR3 runs from the conserved cysteine through the conserved F or W. Fields, in order: clone size, D gene, V gene, J gene, CDR3 protein, CDR3 DNA. A D gene is named only where the DNA matches it firmly. Clone size is shown for a subset of rows, as once, few, many or a class of expanded clone.

-	-	TRBV28	TRBJ2-1	CASSSSWASSSYNEQFF	TGTGCCAGCAGTTCAAGTTGGGCGTCGAGCTCCTACAATGAGCAGTTCTTC
few	TRBD1	TRBV5-4	TRBJ2-7	CASSKPTGGLNEQYF	TGTGCCAGCAGCAAACCGACAGGGGGTTTGAACGAGCAGTACTTC
-	-	TRBV28	TRBJ1-6	CASSTRTVYSYNSPLHF	TGTGCCAGCAGTACAAGGACAGTCTACTCCTATAATTCACCCCTCCACTTT
once	-	TRBV10-2	TRBJ1-5	CASSVIWEGDQPQHF	TGCGCCAGCAGTGTAATTTGGGAAGGGGATCAGCCCCAGCATTTT
-	-	TRBV6-5	TRBJ2-2	CASSLGPGELFF	TGTGCCAGCAGTCTGGGCCCCGGGGAGCTGTTTTTT
-	TRBD1	TRBV7-8	TRBJ1-5	CASSLEGARNQPQHF	TGTGCCAGCAGCTTAGAGGGGGCTAGGAATCAGCCCCAGCATTTT
-	TRBD1	TRBV23-1	TRBJ2-3	CVREGQGNPSTDTQYF	TGCGTCAGAGAGGGACAGGGGAATCCGAGCACAGATACGCAGTATTTT
-	-	TRBV6-5	TRBJ2-7	CASSKDIYEQYF	TGTGCCAGCAGTAAGGACATATACGAGCAGTACTTC
-	-	TRBV7-9	TRBJ1-1	CASSFHSPDSEAFF	TGTGCCAGCAGCTTTCATTCCCCCGACAGTGAAGCTTTCTTT
-	TRBD2	TRBV14	TRBJ2-7	CASSYGGGDHYEQYF	TGTGCCAGCAGTTATGGCGGGGGGGACCACTACGAGCAGTACTTC
-	-	TRBV7-3	TRBJ2-5	CASSLWQGETQYF	TGTGCCAGCAGCTTATGGCAGGGGGAGACCCAGTACTTC
-	-	TRBV9	TRBJ1-2	CASSVESRGFNYGYTF	TGTGCCAGCAGCGTAGAGTCCCGGGGATTTAACTATGGCTACACCTTC
-	TRBD2	TRBV28	TRBJ2-7	CATGGLSYEQYF	TGTGCCACGGGGGGGCTATCCTACGAGCAGTACTTC
-	-	TRBV19	TRBJ1-5	CASSPRRGYSNQPQHF	TGTGCCAGTAGTCCCCGAAGGGGTTATAGCAATCAGCCCCAGCATTTT
-	-	TRBV7-3	TRBJ2-5	CASSLSGGIWETQYF	TGTGCCAGCAGCTTAAGTGGGGGGATTTGGGAGACCCAGTACTTC
many	-	TRBV7-2	TRBJ2-5	CASSLGHPGPETQYF	TGTGCCAGCAGCCTAGGACACCCAGGCCCAGAGACCCAGTACTTC
-	TRBD1	TRBV5-1	TRBJ2-7	CASSAGTGGYEQYF	TGCGCCAGCAGCGCAGGGACAGGGGGCTACGAGCAGTACTTC
-	TRBD1	TRBV6-4	TRBJ1-2	CASRGTGNYGYTF	TGTGCCAGCAGGGGGACAGGCAACTATGGCTACACCTTC
-	TRBD2	TRBV5-1	TRBJ2-3	CASSTQREGDTQYF	TGCGCCAGCAGCACACAGCGGGAGGGCGATACGCAGTATTTT
-	TRBD1	TRBV28	TRBJ1-2	CASSLSDRVHSYGYTF	TGTGCCAGCAGTTTATCGGACAGGGTTCATTCATATGGCTACACCTTC
-	TRBD1	TRBV10-3	TRBJ1-5	CAISAGGYHQPQHF	TGTGCCATCAGCGCAGGGGGTTATCATCAGCCCCAGCATTTT
-	TRBD1	TRBV5-1	TRBJ2-2	CASSPTGGNTGELFF	TGCGCCAGCAGCCCGACAGGGGGCAACACCGGGGAGCTGTTTTTT
-	-	TRBV1	TRBJ1-5	CTSSNRIFDQAQHF	TGCACCAGCAGCAATAGGATATTTGATCAGGCCCAGCATTTT
-	TRBD2	TRBV27	TRBJ2-1	CASSHGLAGYNEQFF	TGTGCCAGCAGTCACGGACTAGCGGGGTACAATGAGCAGTTCTTC
-	-	TRBV30	TRBJ1-4	CAWTTSATNEKLFF	TGTGCCTGGACTACGAGTGCAACTAATGAAAAACTGTTTTTT
-	-	TRBV11-1	TRBJ2-7	CASSLPGRYEQYF	TGTGCCAGCAGCTTACCAGGGCGGTACGAGCAGTACTTC
-	TRBD1	TRBV30	TRBJ2-6	CAWSVGQGREYGANVLTF	TGTGCCTGGAGTGTAGGACAGGGGAGGGAGTACGGGGCCAACGTCCTGACTTTC
few	-	TRBV30	TRBJ2-2	CAWSPGFGTGELFF	TGTGCCTGGAGCCCCGGGTTTGGGACCGGGGAGCTGTTTTTT
-	-	TRBV11-3	TRBJ2-5	CASSPPDRQETQYF	TGTGCCAGCAGCCCGCCCGACAGGCAAGAGACCCAGTACTTC
-	TRBD1	TRBV6-1	TRBJ2-7	CASSSGTVSSYEQYF	TGTGCCAGCAGTTCCGGGACAGTCAGCTCCTACGAGCAGTACTTC
-	TRBD2	TRBV5-1	TRBJ2-3	CASSLALGLAGGRPDTQYF	TGCGCCAGCAGCTTGGCATTGGGACTAGCGGGAGGGAGGCCAGATACGCAGTATTTT
-	-	TRBV5-1	TRBJ2-5	CASSLSSGGRETQYF	TGCGCCAGCAGCCTCTCCTCGGGTGGGAGAGAGACCCAGTACTTC